These 17 T cell receptor beta chains came from one sample sequenced in a study of molecular identifiers for immune sequencing clone quantification. In TCRdb, the PCR reads were re-called with MiXCR into one record per CDR3 protein. The table shows approximately 550,000 distinct CDR3 sequences, with around 23% occurring only once. Material for sequencing was naive CD8+ T cells from blood, with Jurkat cell RNA spiked in. Subset noted: FACS-sorted CD8+CD4-CCR7+CD45RA+ naive T cells. The receptors shown here come from a human donor in good health. Some libraries in this study had Jurkat cell RNA spiked in.

This clonotype was seen at least ten times. CDR3 loop: CASSTFGQPSAKNIQYF. DNA of the CDR3: TGTGCCAGCAGCACCTTCGGACAGCCGTCCGCCAAAAACATTCAGTACTTC. The gene calls are TRBV9 and TRBJ2-4, with D possibly matching TRBD1 (6 bases). V lost 4 bases, J lost 1 base, and 18 bases lay in between. The CDR3 consists of 17 residues. Looked up from germline, CDR1 is SGDLS and CDR2 is YYNGEE.

CDR3 in DNA: TGTGCCAGCAGCCCACTCGTAAACAGCGGAGAGAAGAATAAGCAGTTCTTC. The encoded protein is CASSPLVNSGEKNKQFF. This chain uses TRBV7-9 with TRBJ2-1; TRBD2 is a possible D gene (5 bases). This CDR3 is built from 17 residues. V was cut by 5 bases and J by 11 bases, with 28 bases left in between. Per germline, CDR1 SEHNR and CDR2 FQNEAQ (reference sequence).

A single count supports this clonotype. This chain links TRBV7-8 with TRBJ2-7; a possible D gene is TRBD1 (5 bases). The CDR3 consists of 16 residues. Germline CDR1 SGHVS, CDR2 FQNEAQ. V shed 0 bases and J shed 4 bases, with 16 bases lying between them. This chain's CDR3 is CASSLASLDTRYEQYF. The CDR3, as DNA: TGTGCCAGCAGCTTAGCGTCCTTGGACACCCGTTACGAGCAGTACTTC.

In the case of this clonotype: The junction and the germline gene differ at one end; a read error may be behind it. This chain connects TRBV7-9 to TRBJ1-5; possible D gene TRBD1, 6 bases. The CDR3 runs to 16 residues. Germline CDR1 is SEHNR and CDR2 is FQNEAQ (reference sequence). For the CDR3, the DNA is TGTGCCAGCAGCTCCTATTTCGGACAGAGCAATCGGCCCCAGCATTTT. It codes for CASSSYFGQSNRPQHF. Looking up the rest from reference TRBV7-9 and TRBJ1-5 gives the full variable domain: DTGVSQNPRHKITKRGQNVTFRCDPISEHNRLYWYRQTLGQGPEFLTYFQNEAQLEKSRLLSDRFSAERPKGSFSTLEIQRTEQGDSAMYLCASSSYFGQSNRPQHFGDGTRLSIL.

This rearrangement joins TRBV3-1 to TRBJ2-3; 8 bases agree with TRBD2. There are 15 residues in the CDR3. CDR1 is LGHDT and CDR2 is YNNKEL in the germline V gene (reference sequence). With V trimmed by 6 bases and J by 3 bases, 8 bases remained unmatched. CDR3 residues: CASRQISGTTDTQYF. The CDR3 DNA reads TGTGCCAGCAGGCAAATTAGCGGGACGACAGATACGCAGTATTTT.

This clonotype was recorded a few times. The chain carries TRBV5-1 and TRBJ1-2; D might be TRBD1 (6 bases). With 3 bases removed from V and 0 bases from J, the gap between germline ends came to 21 bases. The CDR3 length is 18 residues. Germline V gives CDR1 SGHRS, CDR2 YFSETQ. The CDR3 DNA reads TGCGCCAGCAGCTGGATATCCGGGACAAGGGATTCTAACTATGGCTACACCTTC. It yields the protein CASSWISGTRDSNYGYTF.

The chain is built from TRBV4-1 and TRBJ2-3; the match to TRBD1 covers 8 bases. The CDR3 length is 16 residues. The trim removed 3 bases at V and 6 bases at J, leaving 11 bases unmatched. Looked up from germline, CDR1 is MGHRA and CDR2 is YSYEKL. As DNA, the CDR3 is TGCGCCAGCAGCCACCGACAGGGGAGATGTGGGGATACGCAGTATTTT. It specifies CASSHRQGRCGDTQYF.

Turning to this clonotype: A much larger clone sits a single nucleotide away, making a read error possible. The V call is TRBV28, the J call TRBJ1-2; D might be TRBD1 (5 bases). V lost 8 bases and J lost 4, with 17 bases in between. Germline V gene data show CDR1 as MDHEN and CDR2 as SYDVKM. The CDR3 runs 14 residues. DNA of the CDR3: TGTGCCAGCGGGATGGGGACCCGGACCTATGGCTACACCTTC. Its translation is CASGMGTRTYGYTF.

Here the CDR3 reads CASSLKRGILYEQYF. Written as DNA, the CDR3 is TGCGCCAGCAGCTTGAAGCGGGGAATTCTCTACGAGCAGTACTTC. The chain couples TRBV5-1 to TRBJ2-7; TRBD2 aligns across 7 bases. The germline CDR1 and CDR2 sequences are SGHRS and YFSETQ. The CDR3 sequence is 15 residues long. V shed 1 base, J shed 3 bases, and the junction held 7 bases outside the gene matches.

Comment on this clonotype: This clone may be a read error of a much larger clone one base away. The chain's CDR3 is CTSSLSGTSPGSGTQYF. Here the CDR3 DNA reads TGTACCAGCAGTTTATCGGGGACTAGCCCTGGATCGGGGACCCAGTACTTC. The rearrangement uses TRBV28 and TRBJ2-5; 9 nucleotides align to TRBD2. The CDR3 extends over 17 amino acids. The V gene's germline CDR1 is MDHEN and CDR2 SYDVKM.

This clonotype was observed a few times. The rearrangement uses TRBV12-3 or TRBV12-4 and TRBJ1-4; a possible D gene is TRBD1 (5 bases). Between the trimmed V and J ends, which lost 7 bases and 3 bases, there was a span of 12 bases. This CDR3 comprises 14 residues. Written as DNA, the CDR3 is TGTGCCAGCAACACAGGAGCGGCTAATGAAAAACTGTTTTTT. This sequence encodes CASNTGAANEKLFF.

The chain joins TRBV7-9 to TRBJ2-3; D might be TRBD2 (5 bases). There are 16 residues in the CDR3. V was clipped by 6 bases and J by 0 bases, with 16 bases between them. The germline V gene encodes CDR1 SEHNR and CDR2 FQNEAQ (reference sequence). DNA of the CDR3: TGTGCCAGCAGACGTACTAGTTTACCAAGCACAGATACGCAGTATTTT. It is translated as CASRRTSLPSTDTQYF.

The V gene is TRBV14, the J gene TRBJ2-3, with 10 bases that match TRBD2. Germline V lookup: CDR1 SGHDN, CDR2 FVKESK. The ends lost 0 bases at V and 6 bases at J; junction bases unmatched: 9. The CDR3 contains 17 residues. The CDR3 reads CASSQDLSGGLLDTQYF. The CDR3 DNA is TGTGCCAGCAGCCAAGATCTTAGCGGGGGGCTTCTGGATACGCAGTATTTT.

This clonotype has only a few counts. The chain couples TRBV9 to TRBJ1-2, with TRBD1 matching over 7 bases. The ends lost 1 base at V and 7 bases at J; junction bases unmatched: 19. From germline, CDR1 is SGDLS and CDR2 YYNGEE. The CDR3 has 18 amino acids. The CDR3 spells CASSVMRDRASEEFGYTF. Here the CDR3 DNA reads TGTGCCAGCAGCGTAATGCGTGACAGGGCGAGTGAAGAATTTGGCTACACCTTC.

In its sample, this clonotype was seen once. This sequence joins TRBV29-1 and TRBJ2-1; tentatively, D is TRBD2 (5 bases). Per germline, CDR1 SQVTM and CDR2 ANQGSEA. CDR3 length equals 14 residues. The germline V and J ends were trimmed by 4 bases and 5 bases, with 15 bases remaining between them. The CDR3 protein is CSVVLASRNNEQFF. In DNA, the CDR3 is TGCAGCGTTGTCTTAGCGAGCAGGAACAATGAGCAGTTCTTC.

Points on this clonotype: A much larger clone lies a single base off, so this may be a read error. The chain employs TRBV9 and TRBJ2-3; 8 bases fit TRBD2. Germline V gives CDR1 SGDLS, CDR2 YYNGEE. The length of the CDR3 is 17 residues. The V gene end was trimmed by 0 bases and the J gene end by 4 bases; junction bases not matched to a gene: 10. The DNA of the CDR3 is TGTGCCAGCAGCGTAGGACCCGGGACTAGTCAGGCAGATACGCAGTATTTT. Its translation is CASSVGPGTSQADTQYF.

This clonotype was counted between two and nine times. The chain joins TRBV3-1 to TRBJ1-5, with 7 positions matching TRBD1. Looked up from germline, CDR1 is LGHDT and CDR2 is YNNKEL (reference sequence). The CDR3 sequence is 16 residues long. Unmatched junction bases numbered 5, after V lost 0 bases and J lost 3 bases. The CDR3 loop is CASSQEGTDDNQPQHF. The CDR3 DNA reads as TGTGCCAGCAGCCAAGAAGGGACAGATGACAATCAGCCCCAGCATTTT.